These T cell receptor beta chains were read from a single sample in a study of OX40 agonist ivuxolimab in advanced cancers. The repertoire was sequenced with immunoSEQ multiplex PCR; TCRdb's copy has only in-frame clones and lacks some. The sample gives 60,000 to 85,000 clones, 70% to 90% of which show up once; roughly 0.98% is in the top ten. The sequencing here drew on CD4+ or CD8+ T cells sorted from blood, taken in a trial of the OX40 agonist ivuxolimab. Source of these receptors: an adult with an advanced solid tumor such as melanoma, head and neck, liver or kidney cancer. The CDR3 runs from the conserved cysteine through the conserved F or W. D genes are given only for firm matches. Clone size is given for some rows only: seen once, a few or many times, or a class if the clone is expanded.

cdr3_nt cdr3_aa j_call v_call d_call clone_size
TGTGCCAGCAGGGGGGCGTCCCAAGAGACCCAGTACTTC CASRGASQETQYF TRBJ2-5 TRBV2 . .
TGTGCCAGCAGCTTAGTTCCGACAGGGGGCTACGAGCAGTACTTC CASSLVPTGGYEQYF TRBJ2-7 TRBV7-2 TRBD1 once
TGTGCCAGCAGCTTTGGGTCTTTAAAAAACTATGGCTACACCTTC CASSFGSLKNYGYTF TRBJ1-2 TRBV5-6 . .
TGCGCCAGCAGCGCAGCTATGGGACACCAGTACTTC CASSAAMGHQYF TRBJ2-7 TRBV5-1 . .
TGTGCCAGTAGTGGTCGCGGGGGCGGACGCTTCGAATCGGTCTTC CASSGRGGGRFESVF TRBJ2-7 TRBV19 . .
TGTGCCAGCTCACCACAGACAGCGGTCTCTGGGGCCAACGTCCTGACTTTC CASSPQTAVSGANVLTF TRBJ2-6 TRBV18 . .
TGTGCCAGTAGTGGGTTGCCGGGACTAGCCAACATCGGGGAGCTGTTTTTT CASSGLPGLANIGELFF TRBJ2-2 TRBV19 TRBD2 .
TGTGCCAGCAGCAAAACACCATCCCACAACGGGGAGCTGTTTTTT CASSKTPSHNGELFF TRBJ2-2 TRBV21-1 . .
TGTGCCACCTTGGGGGCTACAACAATTCCCACCGGGGAGCTGTTTTTT CATLGATTIPTGELFF TRBJ2-2 TRBV6-6 . .
TGTGCCAGCAGCTTAGATGCCGGGACAAATGAGCAGTTCTTC CASSLDAGTNEQFF TRBJ2-1 TRBV7-2 . .
TGCGCCAGCAGCCGTGGGCAGAACAATGAAAAACTGTTTTTT CASSRGQNNEKLFF TRBJ1-4 TRBV5-1 . .
TGTGCCAGCAGTTTCCGAGGGGGAGATGGCTACACCTTC CASSFRGGDGYTF TRBJ1-2 TRBV27 . few
TGTGCCACAAGGGGGGGCGGATACAATGAGCAGTTCTTC CATRGGGYNEQFF TRBJ2-1 TRBV6-5 . .
TGCGCCAGCAGCTTGGGCCCTGACTACAATGAGCAGTTCTTC CASSLGPDYNEQFF TRBJ2-1 TRBV5-1 . .
TGTGCCAGCAGCCACGGACAGGGGAACTATGGCTACACCTTC CASSHGQGNYGYTF TRBJ1-2 TRBV6-6 TRBD1 few
TGTGCCAGCAGCTTTAAGGGAAACCCCACGTCGGGAAACACCATATATTTT CASSFKGNPTSGNTIYF TRBJ1-3 TRBV5-4 . .
TGTGCCAGCAGTTTGACAGAAAGGAATAGCAATCAGCCCCAGCATTTT CASSLTERNSNQPQHF TRBJ1-5 TRBV28 . .
TGTGCCACCAGCAGACAGGACAGAATAGCCAAAAACATTCAGTACTTC CATSRQDRIAKNIQYF TRBJ2-4 TRBV15 . .
TGTGCCAGCTCTCCCGGGGGCTCCTACGAGCAGTACTTC CASSPGGSYEQYF TRBJ2-7 TRBV18 . .
TGTGCCAGCAGCTTAGCTGGACTAGCGGGAGGGTGGGGCTACAATGAGCAGTTCTTC CASSLAGLAGGWGYNEQFF TRBJ2-1 TRBV7-9 TRBD2 .
TGTGCCAGCAGTTACTCCGGGACATTGAACACTGAAGCTTTCTTT CASSYSGTLNTEAFF TRBJ1-1 TRBV6-5 . .
TGTGCCAGCGGCGTGAACACTGAAGCTTTCTTT CASGVNTEAFF TRBJ1-1 TRBV27 . .
TGTGCCAGCAGCCCTTCCCCGGACAGGGTGGGTGATGAGCAGTTCTTC CASSPSPDRVGDEQFF TRBJ2-1 TRBV7-3 TRBD1 .
TGTGCCAGCAGGAGATATGGCTACACCTTC CASRRYGYTF TRBJ1-2 TRBV28 . .
TGCGCCAGCAGCGCCCGGGGAGGTGCTGACTATGGCTACACCTTC CASSARGGADYGYTF TRBJ1-2 TRBV4-1 . .
TGTGCCAGCAGCCAAATAGGACGAATCTCTGGGGCCAACGTCCTGACTTTC CASSQIGRISGANVLTF TRBJ2-6 TRBV7-3 . .
TGTGCCAGCAGACCACAGGGTTGGGGACAAGAGACCCAGTACTTC CASRPQGWGQETQYF TRBJ2-5 TRBV6-5 . .
TGTGCCAGCAGTGAAGTTGGCGATTCACCCCTCCACTTT CASSEVGDSPLHF TRBJ1-6 TRBV2 . .
TGTGCCACTACGGGGGGAAAGGCCTACGAGCAGTACTTC CATTGGKAYEQYF TRBJ2-7 TRBV2 TRBD2 .
TGTGCCAGCAGTGACGCGGACAGGAAAAATGAAAAACTGTTTTTT CASSDADRKNEKLFF TRBJ1-4 TRBV2 TRBD1 .
TGCGCCAGCAGCCCCGAACGGACCGAGCGGGATGGCTACACCTTC CASSPERTERDGYTF TRBJ1-2 TRBV5-1 . .
TGTGCCAGCAGGTCTAGGGAGACCCAGTACTTC CASRSRETQYF TRBJ2-5 TRBV28 . .
TGTGCCAGCAGCTTAGACCACAACAGAGAGACCCAGTACTTC CASSLDHNRETQYF TRBJ2-5 TRBV7-2 . .
TGTGCCAGCAGCTTTTCAGGGGCAGATAATGAGCAGTTCTTC CASSFSGADNEQFF TRBJ2-1 TRBV7-9 . few
TGTGCCAGCAGTTACGGGGAGGGCGGTAACTATGGCTACACCTTC CASSYGEGGNYGYTF TRBJ1-2 TRBV6-5 . .
TGTGCCAGTAGTATTGCCCTCTACGAGCAGTACTTC CASSIALYEQYF TRBJ2-7 TRBV19 . .
TGTGCCAGCAGTCCCGCCAATCAGCCCCAGCATTTT CASSPANQPQHF TRBJ1-5 TRBV28 . .
TGTGCCAGCAGTGAACGACTCGGGAGGGCCCAAAATGAGCAGTTCTTC CASSERLGRAQNEQFF TRBJ2-1 TRBV6-1 TRBD2 .
TGTGCCAGCAGCTTAGGAGCAAACACCGGGGAGCTGTTTTTT CASSLGANTGELFF TRBJ2-2 TRBV7-9 . .
TGCGCCAGCAGCTTACACGACACCGGGGAGCTGTTTTTT CASSLHDTGELFF TRBJ2-2 TRBV5-1 . .
TGTGCCAGCGCCCCCCGTCCCCTAGCGGGAGTCAATGAGCAGTTCTTC CASAPRPLAGVNEQFF TRBJ2-1 TRBV7-2 TRBD2 .
TGTGCCAGCAGCTTAGTTGTTGGTGGGGGTGCCGGGGAGCTGTTTTTT CASSLVVGGGAGELFF TRBJ2-2 TRBV7-8 . .
TGTGCCAGCAGCTTAAGTCAGTACGAGCAGTACTTC CASSLSQYEQYF TRBJ2-7 TRBV7-2 . .
TGTGCCTGGGGTGATCCAGATACGCAGTATTTT CAWGDPDTQYF TRBJ2-3 TRBV30 . .
TGTGCCAGCAGCAGGGACCGTTCAGAGCAGTACGAGCAGTACTTC CASSRDRSEQYEQYF TRBJ2-7 TRBV21-1 . .
TGTGCCAGCAGCCTCGGGACTAGCGGGATAGGGCCGCGCAATGAGCAGTTCTTC CASSLGTSGIGPRNEQFF TRBJ2-1 TRBV5-5 TRBD2 .
TGCGCCAGCAGCCAAGATGGTAGGGTTTGGGGTGAAGCTTTCTTT CASSQDGRVWGEAFF TRBJ1-1 TRBV4-3 . .
TGTGCCAGTAGTCTTGCGGGGCCGGGAGGCTACACCTTC CASSLAGPGGYTF TRBJ1-2 TRBV19 . .
TGCAGCGTTCTTACCGCGACTAGCGGGAAAAGGTACGAGCAGTACTTC CSVLTATSGKRYEQYF TRBJ2-7 TRBV29-1 TRBD2 once